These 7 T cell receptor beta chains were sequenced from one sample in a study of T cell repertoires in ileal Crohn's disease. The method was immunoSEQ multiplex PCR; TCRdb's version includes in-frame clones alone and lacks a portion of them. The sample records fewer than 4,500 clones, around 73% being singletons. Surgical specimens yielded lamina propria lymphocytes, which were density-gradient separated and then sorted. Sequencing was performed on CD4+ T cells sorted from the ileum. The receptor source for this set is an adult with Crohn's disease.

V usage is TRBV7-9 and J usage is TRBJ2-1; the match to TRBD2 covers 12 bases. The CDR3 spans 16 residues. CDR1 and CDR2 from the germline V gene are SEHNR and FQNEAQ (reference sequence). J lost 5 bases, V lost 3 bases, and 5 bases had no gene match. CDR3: CASSFLAGGPHNEQFF. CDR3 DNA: TGTGCCAGCAGCTTCCTAGCGGGGGGGCCCCACAATGAGCAGTTCTTC.

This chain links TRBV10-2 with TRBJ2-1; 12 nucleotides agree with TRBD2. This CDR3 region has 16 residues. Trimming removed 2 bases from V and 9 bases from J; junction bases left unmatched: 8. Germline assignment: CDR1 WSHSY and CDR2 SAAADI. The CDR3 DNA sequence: TGCGCCAGCAGTGAGGGTTTTGCTAGCGGGGGGGCTGAGCAGTTCTTC. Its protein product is CASSEGFASGGAEQFF.

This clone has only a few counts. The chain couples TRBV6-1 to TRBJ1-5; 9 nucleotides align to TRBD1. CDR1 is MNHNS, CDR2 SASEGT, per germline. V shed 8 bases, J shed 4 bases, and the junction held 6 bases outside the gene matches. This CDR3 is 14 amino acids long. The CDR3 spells CASRTGVNNQPQHF. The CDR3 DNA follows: TGTGCCAGCCGGACAGGGGTTAATAATCAGCCCCAGCATTTT.

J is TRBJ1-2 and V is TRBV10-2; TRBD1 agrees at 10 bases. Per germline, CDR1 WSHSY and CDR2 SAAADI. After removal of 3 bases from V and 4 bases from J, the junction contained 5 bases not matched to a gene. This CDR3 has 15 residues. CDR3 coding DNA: TGCGCCAGCAGTGAAACGACAGGGGGCGGCTATGGCTACACCTTC. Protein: CASSETTGGGYGYTF.

Here the CDR3 reads CASNERGDYEQYF. CDR3 nucleotide sequence: TGTGCCAGCAATGAGCGGGGGGACTACGAGCAGTACTTC. This chain uses TRBV28 with TRBJ2-7, with TRBD2 identical over 9 bases. The junction had 4 bases not matched to a gene; V was cut back by 7 bases and J by 3 bases. The CDR3 sequence is 13 residues long. CDR1 and CDR2 from the germline V gene are MDHEN and SYDVKM. The complete variable domain, with remaining parts taken from reference TRBV28 and TRBJ2-7, reads DVKVTQSSRYLVKRTGEKVFLECVQDMDHENMFWYRQDPGLGLRLIYFSYDVKMKEKGDIPEGYSVSREKKERFSLILESASTNQTSMYLCASNERGDYEQYFGPGTRLTVT.

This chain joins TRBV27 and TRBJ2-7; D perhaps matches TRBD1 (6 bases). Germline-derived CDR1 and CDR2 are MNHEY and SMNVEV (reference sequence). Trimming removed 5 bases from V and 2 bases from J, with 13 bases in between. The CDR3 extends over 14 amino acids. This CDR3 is CASSRRDTTYEQYF. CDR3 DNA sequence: TGTGCCAGCAGTCGCCGGGACACCACCTACGAGCAGTACTTC.

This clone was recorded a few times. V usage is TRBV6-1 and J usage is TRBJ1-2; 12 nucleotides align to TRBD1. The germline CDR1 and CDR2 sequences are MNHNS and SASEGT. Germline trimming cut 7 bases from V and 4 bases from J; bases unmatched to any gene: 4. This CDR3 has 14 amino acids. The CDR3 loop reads CASTRDRGPYGYTF. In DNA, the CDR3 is TGTGCCAGCACTCGGGACAGGGGGCCCTATGGCTACACCTTC.